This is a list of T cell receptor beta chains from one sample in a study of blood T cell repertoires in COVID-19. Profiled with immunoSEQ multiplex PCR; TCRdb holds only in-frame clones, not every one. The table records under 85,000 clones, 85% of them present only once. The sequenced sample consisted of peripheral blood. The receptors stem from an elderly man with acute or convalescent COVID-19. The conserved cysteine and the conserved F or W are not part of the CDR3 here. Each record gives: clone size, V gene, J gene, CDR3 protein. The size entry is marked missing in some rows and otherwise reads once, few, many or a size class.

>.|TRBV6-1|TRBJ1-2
ASSEAGRQANYGYT
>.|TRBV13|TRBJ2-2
ASSGWTNGELF
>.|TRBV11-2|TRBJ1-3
ASSATGNTIY
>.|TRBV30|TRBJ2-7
AWRAPHYPYEQY
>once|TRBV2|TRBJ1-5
ASSEGQGNNQPQH
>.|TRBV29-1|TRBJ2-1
SGLRRRIEQF
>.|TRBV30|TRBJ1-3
AWTRQGAGNTIY
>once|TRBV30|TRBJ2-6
AWEQGAGANVLT
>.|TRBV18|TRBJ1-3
ASSWDSWGNTIY
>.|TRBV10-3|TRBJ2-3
AISGLAMSTDTQY
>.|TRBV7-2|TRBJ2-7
ASSRTSGRSEQY
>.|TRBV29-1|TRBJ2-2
SVGYPANTGELF
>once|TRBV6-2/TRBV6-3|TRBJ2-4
ASSYSVRRVNIQY
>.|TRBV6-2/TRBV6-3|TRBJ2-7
ASSYDGGAPYEQY
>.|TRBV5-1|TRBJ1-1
ASSLGGTVNTEAF
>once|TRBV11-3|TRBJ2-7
ASSLVYLGQAERKDYEQY
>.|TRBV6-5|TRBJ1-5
ASISTVFQPQH